One and the same sample provided the 5 T cell receptor beta chains below, sequenced in a study of beta chain features in type 1 diabetes. Study-wide points: Shortening that was moderate but significant affected the TCRB CDR3s of Type 1 diabetes patients in all four CD4+ subsets.

Their specific antigens are unknown. Expressed TCRB transcripts were sequenced, since all the RNA that had been isolated was reverse transcribed. Profiling relied on immunoSEQ multiplex PCR, and the TCRdb table lists in-frame clones only, not all of them. This sample has around 180,000 clones, with 6.5% to 9.5% found just once. Sequencing was done on a sample of central memory CD4+ T cells from blood. These receptors all come from a middle-aged woman with type 1 diabetes.

This clone was counted at least ten times. The genes are TRBV4-1 and TRBJ2-7; 11 nucleotides align to TRBD1. V shed 3 bases, J shed 6 bases, and the junction held 4 bases outside the gene matches. This CDR3 comprises 14 residues. Germline CDR1 MGHRA, CDR2 YSYEKL. DNA for the CDR3: TGCGCCAGCAGCCAGGACAGGGGGCGCATCGAGCAGTACTTC. Protein: CASSQDRGRIEQYF.

The CDR3 is CASSASLGQGLYGYTF. CDR3 DNA: TGTGCCAGCAGCGCGAGCTTGGGACAGGGCCTCTATGGCTACACCTTC. This chain links TRBV5-6 with TRBJ1-2; 9 bases agree with TRBD1. Germline CDR1 is SGHDT and CDR2 is YYEEEE. The CDR3 has 16 residues. With 4 bases clipped from V and 4 bases from J, the junction kept 11 bases outside the gene matches.

The sample holds a few counts of this clone. The V and J genes are TRBV28 and TRBJ2-3; 10 nucleotides match TRBD2. V was pared by 5 bases and J by 3 bases, with 8 bases of the junction left unmatched. The germline V gene has CDR1 MDHEN and CDR2 SYDVKM. There are 16 residues in the CDR3. The CDR3 loop reads CASSPSGGRPTDTQYF. Written as DNA, the CDR3 is TGTGCCAGCAGTCCTAGCGGGGGCCGACCTACAGATACGCAGTATTTT.

In this sample, this clone turned up a few times. J is TRBJ2-7 and V is TRBV10-3; perhaps TRBD1 as D (6 bases). In germline, CDR1 is ENHRY, CDR2 SYGVKD. The ends were cut back, 10 bases at V and 2 bases at J, with 9 bases in the middle. The CDR3 runs 11 residues. CDR3 amino acids: CATRQAYEQYF. DNA of the CDR3: TGTGCCACCCGACAGGCCTACGAGCAGTACTTC.

This chain links TRBV27 with TRBJ2-1; D not certain. The ends were cut back, 4 bases at V and 5 bases at J, with 18 bases in the middle. The CDR3 loop spans 16 amino acids. Germline V gene sequence: CDR1 MNHEY, CDR2 SMNVEV (reference sequence). The DNA for the CDR3 is TGTGCCAGCAGTTCCTTTGTCCCTGTACGGGACAATGAGCAGTTCTTC. Encoded protein: CASSSFVPVRDNEQFF.